Listed here is a single T cell receptor (beta chain). This CDR3 comprises 15 residues. The V and J ends lost 4 bases and 4 bases, in that order; junction bases with no gene match: 7. CDR1 SGHRS and CDR2 YFSETQ come from the germline V gene. The entry originates in a study of cytomegalovirus exposure and HLA in healthy donors. Amplification used 60 Vbeta primers and 13 Jbeta primers. The protocol was immunoSEQ multiplex PCR, while the TCRdb copy is restricted to in-frame clones and leaves out a portion. The specimen's table records about 140,000 clones. The receptor was derived from a male donor in good health and CMV-seronegative. Material: PBMCs. V is TRBV5-1 and J is TRBJ1-5; 8 bases are shared with TRBD1. CDR3 sequence reads: CASSPSDRVNQPQHF. CDR3 in DNA: TGCGCCAGCAGCCCCTCGGACAGGGTAAATCAGCCCCAGCATTTT.